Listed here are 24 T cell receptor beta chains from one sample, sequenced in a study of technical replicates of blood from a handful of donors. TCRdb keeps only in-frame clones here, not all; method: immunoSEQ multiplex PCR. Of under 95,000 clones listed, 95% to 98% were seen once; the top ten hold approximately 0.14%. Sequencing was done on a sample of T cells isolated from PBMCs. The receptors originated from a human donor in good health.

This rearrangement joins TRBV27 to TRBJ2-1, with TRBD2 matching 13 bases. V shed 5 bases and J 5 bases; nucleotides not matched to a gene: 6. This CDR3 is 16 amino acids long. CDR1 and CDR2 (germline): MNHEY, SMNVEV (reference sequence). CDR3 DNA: TGTGCCAGCAGTCCCCGGACTAGCGGGAGTAACAATGAGCAGTTCTTC. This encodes CASSPRTSGSNNEQFF.

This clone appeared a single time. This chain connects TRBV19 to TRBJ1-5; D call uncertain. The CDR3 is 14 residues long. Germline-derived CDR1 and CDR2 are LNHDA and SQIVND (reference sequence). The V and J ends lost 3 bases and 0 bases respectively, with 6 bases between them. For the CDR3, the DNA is TGTGCCAGTAGTATTGTCAGTAGCAATCAGCCCCAGCATTTT. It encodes CASSIVSSNQPQHF.

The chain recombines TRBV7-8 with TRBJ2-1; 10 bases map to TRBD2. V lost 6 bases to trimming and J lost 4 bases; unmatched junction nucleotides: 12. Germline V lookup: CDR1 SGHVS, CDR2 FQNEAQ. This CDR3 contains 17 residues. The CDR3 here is CASRPIAGGPRYNEQFF. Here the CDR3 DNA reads TGTGCCAGCAGGCCGATAGCGGGGGGCCCGAGATACAATGAGCAGTTCTTC.

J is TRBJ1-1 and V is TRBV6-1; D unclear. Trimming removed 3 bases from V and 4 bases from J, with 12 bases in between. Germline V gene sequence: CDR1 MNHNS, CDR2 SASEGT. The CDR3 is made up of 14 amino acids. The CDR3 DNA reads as TGTGCCAGCAGTGATCTGGGAGTGAGCACTGAAGCTTTCTTT. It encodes CASSDLGVSTEAFF.

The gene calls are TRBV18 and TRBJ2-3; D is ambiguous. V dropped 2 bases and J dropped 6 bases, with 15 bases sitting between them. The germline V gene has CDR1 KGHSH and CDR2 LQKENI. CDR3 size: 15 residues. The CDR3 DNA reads TGTGCCAGCTCACCAATAACGGCCGCGAGGGATACGCAGTATTTT. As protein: CASSPITAARDTQYF.

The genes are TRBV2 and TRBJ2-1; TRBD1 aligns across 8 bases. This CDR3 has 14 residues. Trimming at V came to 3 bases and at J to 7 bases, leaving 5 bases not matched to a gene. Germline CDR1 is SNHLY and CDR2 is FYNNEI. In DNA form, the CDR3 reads TGTGCCAGCAGTGACCGGACAGGGTCTAATGAGCAGTTCTTC. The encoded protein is CASSDRTGSNEQFF.

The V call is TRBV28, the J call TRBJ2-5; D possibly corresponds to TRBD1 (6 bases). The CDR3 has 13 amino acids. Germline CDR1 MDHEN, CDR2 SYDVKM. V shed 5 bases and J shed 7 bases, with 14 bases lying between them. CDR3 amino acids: CASSALAGATQYF. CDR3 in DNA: TGTGCCAGCAGTGCCCTTGCAGGGGCGACCCAGTACTTC.

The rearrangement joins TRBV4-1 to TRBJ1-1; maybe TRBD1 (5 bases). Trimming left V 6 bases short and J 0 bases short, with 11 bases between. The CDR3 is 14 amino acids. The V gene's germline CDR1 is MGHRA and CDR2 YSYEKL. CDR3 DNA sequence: TGCGCCAGCAGTCGGACATCCCTGAACACTGAAGCTTTCTTT. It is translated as CASSRTSLNTEAFF.

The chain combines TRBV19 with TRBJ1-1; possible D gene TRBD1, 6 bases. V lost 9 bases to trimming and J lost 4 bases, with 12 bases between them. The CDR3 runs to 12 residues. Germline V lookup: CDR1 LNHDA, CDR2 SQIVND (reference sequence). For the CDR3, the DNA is TGTGCCAGAGGGGGGGGGCGCACTGAAGCTTTCTTT. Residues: CARGGGRTEAFF.

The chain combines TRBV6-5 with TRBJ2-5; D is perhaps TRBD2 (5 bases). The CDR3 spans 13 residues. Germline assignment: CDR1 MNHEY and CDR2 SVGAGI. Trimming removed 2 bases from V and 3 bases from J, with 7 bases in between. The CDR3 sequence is CASSYGREETQYF. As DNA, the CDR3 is TGTGCCAGCAGTTACGGGAGAGAAGAGACCCAGTACTTC.

The CDR3 region has the DNA TGTGCCAGCAGCCCCGGGGGGACTCCGGGGAGCCCGCAGTATTTT. Translated, it gives CASSPGGTPGSPQYF. The rearrangement links TRBV6-4 to TRBJ2-3, with 7 positions matching TRBD2. J gave up 10 bases and V 6 bases, and 16 bases lay outside the gene matches. The CDR3 contains 15 residues. CDR1 is MRHNA and CDR2 is SNTAGT in the germline V gene.

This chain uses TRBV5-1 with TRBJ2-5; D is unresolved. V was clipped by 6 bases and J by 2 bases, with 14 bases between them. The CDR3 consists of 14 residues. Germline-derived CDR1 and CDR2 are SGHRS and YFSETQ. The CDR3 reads CASKYADTQETQYF. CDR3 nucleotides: TGCGCCAGCAAGTACGCAGACACTCAAGAGACCCAGTACTTC.

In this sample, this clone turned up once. DNA of the CDR3: TGTGCCAGCAGTTTTCTCGGGTGGGGGACAGCTTACAATGAGCAGTTCTTC. Encoded protein: CASSFLGWGTAYNEQFF. The chain is built from TRBV28 and TRBJ2-1; TRBD1 matches at 7 bases. Trimming took 3 bases from V and 4 from J; bases not matched to a gene: 12. Germline V lookup: CDR1 MDHEN, CDR2 SYDVKM. This CDR3 is built from 17 residues.

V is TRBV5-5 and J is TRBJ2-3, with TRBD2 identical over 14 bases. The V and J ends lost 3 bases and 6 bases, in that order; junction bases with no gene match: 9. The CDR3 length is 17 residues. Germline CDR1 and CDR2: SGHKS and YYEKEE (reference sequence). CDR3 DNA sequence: TGTGCCAGCAGCTCCAGACCGGGACTAGCGGGAGTGGATACGCAGTATTTT. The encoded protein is CASSSRPGLAGVDTQYF. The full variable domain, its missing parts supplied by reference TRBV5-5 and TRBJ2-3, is DAGVTQSPTHLIKTRGQQVTLRCSPISGHKSVSWYQQVLGQGPQFIFQYYEKEERGRGNFPDRFSARQFPNYSSELNVNALLLGDSALYLCASSSRPGLAGVDTQYFGPGTRLTVL.

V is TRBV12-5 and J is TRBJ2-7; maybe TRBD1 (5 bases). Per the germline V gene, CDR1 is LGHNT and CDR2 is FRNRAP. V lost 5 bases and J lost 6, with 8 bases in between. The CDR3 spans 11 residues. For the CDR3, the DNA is TGTGCTAGTGGTCTCAGGGCCGAGCAGTACTTC. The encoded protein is CASGLRAEQYF.

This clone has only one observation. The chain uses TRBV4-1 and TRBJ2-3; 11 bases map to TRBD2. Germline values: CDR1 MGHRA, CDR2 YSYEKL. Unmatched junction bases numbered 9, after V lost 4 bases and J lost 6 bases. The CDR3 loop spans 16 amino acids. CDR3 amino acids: CASSPLAGGPRDTQYF. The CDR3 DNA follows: TGCGCCAGCAGCCCCCTAGCGGGGGGCCCGCGGGATACGCAGTATTTT.

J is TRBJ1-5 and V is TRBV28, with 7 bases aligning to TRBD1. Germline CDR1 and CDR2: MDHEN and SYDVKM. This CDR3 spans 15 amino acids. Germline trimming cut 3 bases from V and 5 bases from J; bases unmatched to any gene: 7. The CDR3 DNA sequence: TGTGCCAGCAGTTTTTTGACAGGGCTGGATCAGCCCCAGCATTTT. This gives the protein CASSFLTGLDQPQHF.

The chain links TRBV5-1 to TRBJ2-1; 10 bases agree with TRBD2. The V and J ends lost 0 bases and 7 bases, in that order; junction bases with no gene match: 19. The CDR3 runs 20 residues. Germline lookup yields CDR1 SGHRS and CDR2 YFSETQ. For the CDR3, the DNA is TGCGCCAGCAGCTTGGGAAGGGATAATGAAGCGGGGGGGCTGATGAATGAGCAGTTCTTC. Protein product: CASSLGRDNEAGGLMNEQFF.

CDR3 nucleotides: TGTGCCAGCACACCCTACAGGGGGAGCACTGAAGCTTTCTTT. It codes for CASTPYRGSTEAFF. The chain employs TRBV28 and TRBJ1-1, with 8 bases lining up with TRBD1. Germline V gene sequence: CDR1 MDHEN, CDR2 SYDVKM. The CDR3 totals 14 residues. With 7 bases clipped from V and 4 bases from J, the junction kept 8 bases outside the gene matches.

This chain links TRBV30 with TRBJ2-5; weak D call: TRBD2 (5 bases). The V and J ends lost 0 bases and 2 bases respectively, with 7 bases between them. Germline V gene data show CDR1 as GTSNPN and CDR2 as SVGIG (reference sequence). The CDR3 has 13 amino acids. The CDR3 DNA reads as TGTGCCTGGAGTGTACTAGAGCAAGAGACCCAGTACTTC. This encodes CAWSVLEQETQYF.

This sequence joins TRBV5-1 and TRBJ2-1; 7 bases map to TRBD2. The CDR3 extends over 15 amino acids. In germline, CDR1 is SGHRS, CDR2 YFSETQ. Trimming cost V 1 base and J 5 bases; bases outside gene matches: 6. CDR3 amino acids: CASSLILAAHNEQFF. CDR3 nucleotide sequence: TGCGCCAGCAGCTTGATCCTAGCGGCCCACAATGAGCAGTTCTTC. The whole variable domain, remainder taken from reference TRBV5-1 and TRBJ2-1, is KAGVTQTPRYLIKTRGQQVTLSCSPISGHRSVSWYQQTPGQGLQFLFEYFSETQRNKGNFPGRFSGRQFSNSRSEMNVSTLELGDSALYLCASSLILAAHNEQFFGPGTRLTVL.

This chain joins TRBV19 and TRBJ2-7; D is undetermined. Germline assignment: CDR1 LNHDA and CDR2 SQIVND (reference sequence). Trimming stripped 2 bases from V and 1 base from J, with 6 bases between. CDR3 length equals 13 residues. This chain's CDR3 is CASSITLSYEQYF. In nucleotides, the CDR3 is TGTGCCAGTAGTATAACACTATCCTACGAGCAGTACTTC.

CDR3 nucleotides: TGTGCCACCAGGGAGGAGGCTTCTGGCAATCAGCCCCAGCATTTT. Translating it yields CATREEASGNQPQHF. J is TRBJ1-5 and V is TRBV10-3; D is possibly TRBD1 (5 bases). The CDR3 spans 15 residues. CDR1 is ENHRY, CDR2 SYGVKD, per germline. V was pared by 10 bases and J by 2 bases, with 18 bases between.

CDR3 amino acids: CASSPRGQARDEQYF. The CDR3 coding sequence is TGTGCCAGCAGTCCAAGGGGACAGGCCAGGGACGAGCAGTACTTC. The chain has TRBV6-6 and TRBJ2-7; 8 bases fit TRBD1. The germline V gene encodes CDR1 MNHNY and CDR2 SVGAGI (reference sequence). The CDR3 is 15 amino acids. V was clipped by 5 bases and J by 5 bases; unmatched bases: 11.